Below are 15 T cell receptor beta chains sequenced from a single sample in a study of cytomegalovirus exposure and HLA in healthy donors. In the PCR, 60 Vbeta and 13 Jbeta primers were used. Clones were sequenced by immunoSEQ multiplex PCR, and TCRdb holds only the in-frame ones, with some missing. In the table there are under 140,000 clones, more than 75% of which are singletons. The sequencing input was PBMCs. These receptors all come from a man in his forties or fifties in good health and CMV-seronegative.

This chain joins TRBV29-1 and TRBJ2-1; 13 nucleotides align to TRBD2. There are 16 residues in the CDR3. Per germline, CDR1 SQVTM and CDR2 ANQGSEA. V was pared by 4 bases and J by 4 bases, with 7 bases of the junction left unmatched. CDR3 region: CSVVGTSGAVYNEQFF. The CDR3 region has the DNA TGCAGCGTTGTCGGGACTAGCGGGGCCGTGTACAATGAGCAGTTCTTC.

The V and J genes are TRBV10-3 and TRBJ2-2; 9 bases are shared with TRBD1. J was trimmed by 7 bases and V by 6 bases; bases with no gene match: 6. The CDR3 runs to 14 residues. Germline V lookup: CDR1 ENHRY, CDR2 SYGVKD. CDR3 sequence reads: CAIRGTGLGGELFF. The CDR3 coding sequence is TGTGCCATCAGAGGGACAGGGTTGGGCGGGGAGCTGTTTTTT.

The CDR3 is CASSRSNTEAFF. The CDR3 nucleotides read TGTGCCAGCAGTCGTTCGAACACTGAAGCTTTCTTT. V and J are TRBV6-6 and TRBJ1-1; D call uncertain. Per the germline V gene, CDR1 is MNHNY and CDR2 is SVGAGI (reference sequence). The germline V and J ends were trimmed by 5 bases and 1 base, with 5 bases remaining between them. CDR3 length: 12 residues.

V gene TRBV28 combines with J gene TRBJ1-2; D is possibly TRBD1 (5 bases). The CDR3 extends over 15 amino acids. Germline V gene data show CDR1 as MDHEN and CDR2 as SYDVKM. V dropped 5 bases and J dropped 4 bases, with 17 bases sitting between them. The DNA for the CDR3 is TGTGCCAGCAGTCCTAGACAGACTAGTATCTATGGCTACACCTTC. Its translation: CASSPRQTSIYGYTF.

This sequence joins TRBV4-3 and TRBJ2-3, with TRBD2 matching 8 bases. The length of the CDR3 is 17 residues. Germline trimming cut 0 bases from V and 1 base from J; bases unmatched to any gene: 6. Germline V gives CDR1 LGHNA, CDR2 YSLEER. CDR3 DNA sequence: TGCGCCAGCAGCCAAGAAACGGGGGGGCTTGGCACAGATACGCAGTATTTT. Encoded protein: CASSQETGGLGTDTQYF.

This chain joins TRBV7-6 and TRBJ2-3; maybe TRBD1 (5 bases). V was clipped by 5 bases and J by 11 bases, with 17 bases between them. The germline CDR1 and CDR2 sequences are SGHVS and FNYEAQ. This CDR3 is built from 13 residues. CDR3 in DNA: TGTGCCAGCAGCAGTCAGATGGGGCAGGGGCAGTATTTT. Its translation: CASSSQMGQGQYF.

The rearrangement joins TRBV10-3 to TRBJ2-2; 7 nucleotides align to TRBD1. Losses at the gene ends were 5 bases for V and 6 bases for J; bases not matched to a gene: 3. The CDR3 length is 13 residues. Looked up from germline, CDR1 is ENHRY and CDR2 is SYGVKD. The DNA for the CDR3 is TGTGCCATCAGTTCTACAGGGGCCGGGGAGCTGTTTTTT. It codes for CAISSTGAGELFF.

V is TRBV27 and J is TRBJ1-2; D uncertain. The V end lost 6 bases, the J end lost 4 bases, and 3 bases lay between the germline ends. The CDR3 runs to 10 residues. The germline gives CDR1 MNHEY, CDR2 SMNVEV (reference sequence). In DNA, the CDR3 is TGTGCCAGCAGCAGCTATGGCTACACCTTC. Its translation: CASSSYGYTF.

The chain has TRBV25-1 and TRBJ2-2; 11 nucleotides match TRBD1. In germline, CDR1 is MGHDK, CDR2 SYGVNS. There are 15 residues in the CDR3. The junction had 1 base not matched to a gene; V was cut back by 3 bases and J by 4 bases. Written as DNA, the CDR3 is TGTGCCAGCAGTGACGGGACAGGGGGCACCGGGGAGCTGTTTTTT. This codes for CASSDGTGGTGELFF.

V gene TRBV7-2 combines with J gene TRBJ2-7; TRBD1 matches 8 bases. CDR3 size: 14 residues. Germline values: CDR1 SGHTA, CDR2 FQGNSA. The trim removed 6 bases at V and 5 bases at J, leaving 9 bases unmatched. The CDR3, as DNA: TGTGCCAGCAGTCTCGGACAGGGACGGAACGAGCAGTACTTC. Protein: CASSLGQGRNEQYF.

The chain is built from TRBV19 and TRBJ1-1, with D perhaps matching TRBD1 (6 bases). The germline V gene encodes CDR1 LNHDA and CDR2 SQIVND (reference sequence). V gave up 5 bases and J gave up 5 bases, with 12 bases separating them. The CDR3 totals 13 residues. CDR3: CASSAQGRTEAFF. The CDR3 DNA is TGTGCCAGTAGTGCACAGGGTAGGACTGAAGCTTTCTTT.

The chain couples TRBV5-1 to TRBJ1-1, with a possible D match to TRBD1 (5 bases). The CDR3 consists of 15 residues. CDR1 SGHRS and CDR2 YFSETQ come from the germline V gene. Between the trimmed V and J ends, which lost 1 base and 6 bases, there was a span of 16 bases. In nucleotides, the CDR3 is TGCGCCAGCAGCTTGTTCGCCGGGGGTAACCCTGAAGCTTTCTTT. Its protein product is CASSLFAGGNPEAFF.

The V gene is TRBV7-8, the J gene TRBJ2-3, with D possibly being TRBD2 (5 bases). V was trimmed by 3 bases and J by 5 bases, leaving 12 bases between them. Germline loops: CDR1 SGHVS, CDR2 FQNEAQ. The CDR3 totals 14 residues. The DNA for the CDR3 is TGTGCCAGCAGCTTGGGGAGAACGGAAGATACGCAGTATTTT. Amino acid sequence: CASSLGRTEDTQYF.

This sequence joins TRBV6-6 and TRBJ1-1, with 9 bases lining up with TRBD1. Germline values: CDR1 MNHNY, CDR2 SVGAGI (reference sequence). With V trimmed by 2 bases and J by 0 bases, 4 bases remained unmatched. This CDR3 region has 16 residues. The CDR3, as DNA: TGTGCCAGCAGTTACCTGGGACAGGGCATGAACACTGAAGCTTTCTTT. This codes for CASSYLGQGMNTEAFF.

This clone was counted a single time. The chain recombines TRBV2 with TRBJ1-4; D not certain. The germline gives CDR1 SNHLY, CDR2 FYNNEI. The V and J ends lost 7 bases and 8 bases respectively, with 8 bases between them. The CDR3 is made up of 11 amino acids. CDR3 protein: CASMGEEKLFF. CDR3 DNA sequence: TGTGCCAGCATGGGCGAGGAAAAACTGTTTTTT.